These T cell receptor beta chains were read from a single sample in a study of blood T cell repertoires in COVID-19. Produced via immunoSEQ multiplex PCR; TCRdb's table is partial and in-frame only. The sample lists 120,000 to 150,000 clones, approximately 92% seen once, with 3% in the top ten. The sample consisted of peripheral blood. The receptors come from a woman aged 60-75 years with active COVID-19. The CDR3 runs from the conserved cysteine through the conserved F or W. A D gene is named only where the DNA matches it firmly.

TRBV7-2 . CASSLSFAEYNEQFF
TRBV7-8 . CASSLGTVNTEAFF
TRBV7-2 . CASSPSSVWETQYF
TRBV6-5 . CASSPDRWYSPLHF
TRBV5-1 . CASSDPAGRYGYTF
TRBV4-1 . CASSQGQTNTEAFF
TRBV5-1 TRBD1 CASSRGQGISGNTIYF
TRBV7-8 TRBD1 CASSLVGLLPGQGVNTQYF
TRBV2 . CASSGLVGAGELFF
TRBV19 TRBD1 CASRRDSMNTEAFF